The text below deals with one T cell receptor (beta chain). Antigen: not known. The sample comes from a study of cytomegalovirus exposure and HLA in healthy donors. On the study more broadly: The roughly 120 validation repertoires and the roughly 700 first-cohort repertoires shared a platform, a later analysis reported.

Germline lookup yields CDR1 MDHEN and CDR2 SYDVKM. There are 14 residues in the CDR3. The V and J ends lost 3 bases and 3 bases, in that order; junction bases with no gene match: 3. Sequenced by immunoSEQ multiplex PCR; TCRdb stores in-frame clones only, minus some. The data show more than 80,000 clones, roughly 96% seen once. The study's findings and limits: TCR beta chains numbering some 160 were designated cytomegalovirus-associated. Most observed TCR sequences were rare, whereas some public TCRs were detected in many donors. Subsequent analysis found a tendency for first-cohort TCR clusters to co-occur within the 95 to 150 validation repertoires.

The source of this sequence is a woman aged 18-29 years in good health and CMV-seronegative. The sequenced sample was PBMCs. This chain links TRBV28 with TRBJ1-2; 8 bases fit TRBD1. CDR3 residues: CASSLNRGYYGYTF. The CDR3 nucleotides read TGTGCCAGCAGTTTGAACAGGGGGTACTATGGCTACACCTTC.